The sequence of this TCR beta chain was determined in a study of blood T cell repertoires in COVID-19. Study in general: In each case, the material was cDNA or gDNA derived from T cells, B-cell-depleted T cells, or PBMCs.

In the 2 weeks before study entry, exposed participants met a COVID-19 case, which was PCR-confirmed or clinician-diagnosed. CDR1 is ENHRY, CDR2 SYGVKD, per germline. Between the trimmed V and J ends, which lost 5 bases and 3 bases, there was a span of 16 bases. This CDR3 comprises 16 residues. In the authors' workflow: Reference gene primer amplification gave estimated nucleated cell counts. Sequencing used immunoSEQ multiplex PCR; TCRdb keeps in-frame clones, though not all of them. Clone size and the V and J calls come from that table; the DNA yielded D and trimming. Of roughly 240,000 clones listed, 83% are singletons.

The sequenced material came from PBMCs or T cells enriched from blood (not recorded which). This clonotype was obtained from a woman aged 40-49 years who had been exposed to COVID-19. The chain employs TRBV10-3 and TRBJ2-2; a possible D gene is TRBD1 (6 bases). The CDR3 coding sequence is TGTGCCATCAGTTCTCCGGGACAAGTGGACACCGGGGAGCTGTTTTTT. It yields the protein CAISSPGQVDTGELFF.